One sample yielded the 30 T cell receptor beta chains listed below, sequenced in a study of identical twins. TCRdb reprocessed the 5' RACE reads via MiXCR and lists one record per CDR3 protein. The sample has approximately 620,000 distinct CDR3 sequences, 8.6% seen once; the top ten hold around 0.95%. The same data also went into a second study, on yellow fever vaccine responses in identical twins.

The sequencing input was PBMCs. The receptors come from a woman in her late teens or twenties in good health.

The table lists this clonotype with a few counts. The genes are TRBV5-6 and TRBJ1-5, with D possibly TRBD1 on 6 matching bases. Germline-derived CDR1 and CDR2 are SGHDT and YYEEEE. CDR3 length: 15 residues. Between the trimmed V and J ends, which lost 2 bases and 6 bases, there was a span of 15 bases. Written as DNA, the CDR3 is TGTGCCAGCAGCTTTTCCAGGGGCTCTGGTCAGCCCCAGCATTTT. Translating it yields CASSFSRGSGQPQHF. Full variable domain (remainder filled in from reference TRBV5-6 and TRBJ1-5): DAGVTQSPTHLIKTRGQQVTLRCSPKSGHDTVSWYQQALGQGPQFIFQYYEEEERQRGNFPDRFSGHQFPNYSSELNVNALLLGDSALYLCASSFSRGSGQPQHFGDGTRLSIL.

About this clonotype: One junction end does not reproduce the germline sequence, and a read error may be involved. The chain uses TRBV2 and TRBJ2-7, with 11 bases identical to TRBD1. The germline gives CDR1 SNHLY, CDR2 FYNNEI. There are 15 residues in the CDR3. The DNA for the CDR3 is TGTGCCAGCAGTCTCGGGACAGGGGGACCCTACGAGCACTACTTC. Protein: CASSLGTGGPYEHYF.

At least ten counts were recorded for this clonotype. The chain employs TRBV6-2 or TRBV6-3 and TRBJ2-7; 10 positions match TRBD1. V gave up 5 bases and J gave up 5 bases; unmatched junction bases: 6. CDR3 size: 14 residues. Germline loops: CDR1 MNHEY, CDR2 SVGEGT. CDR3 nucleotide sequence: TGTGCCAGCAGTCACCGGGACAGGGGCGACGAGCAGTACTTC. Its protein is CASSHRDRGDEQYF.

This clonotype appeared many times. The rearrangement joins TRBV12-3 or TRBV12-4 to TRBJ1-4; 10 nucleotides match TRBD1. Trimming cost V 7 bases and J 7 bases; bases outside gene matches: 9. CDR3 size: 15 residues. As DNA, the CDR3 is TGTGCCAGCAATCCCGGACAGGGGGAAGGTGAAAAACTGTTTTTT. Its protein product is CASNPGQGEGEKLFF.

The rearrangement uses TRBV5-1 and TRBJ2-3; D might be TRBD1 (6 bases). The V end lost 0 bases, the J end lost 10 bases, and 15 bases lay between the germline ends. The CDR3 length is 14 residues. In germline, CDR1 is SGHRS, CDR2 YFSETQ. CDR3 residues: CASSLVVAGEAQYF. The DNA for the CDR3 is TGCGCCAGCAGCTTGGTTGTGGCAGGGGAAGCGCAGTATTTT.

This clonotype was seen at least ten times. V gene TRBV5-1 combines with J gene TRBJ2-1; 12 bases are a match to TRBD2. Germline V gene lookup returns CDR1 SGHRS and CDR2 YFSETQ. This CDR3 has 16 residues. Trimming removed 4 bases from V and 4 bases from J; junction bases left unmatched: 6. Here the CDR3 reads CASSPELAGGYNEQFF. In DNA, the CDR3 is TGCGCCAGCAGCCCCGAACTAGCGGGGGGATACAATGAGCAGTTCTTC.

The gene calls are TRBV5-1 and TRBJ2-3, with D maybe TRBD1 (6 bases). V was shortened by 4 bases and J by 1 base, with 13 bases between the two germline ends. CDR3 length: 15 residues. The germline V gene encodes CDR1 SGHRS and CDR2 YFSETQ. CDR3 sequence: CASSLRGSGTDTQYF. The CDR3 region has the DNA TGCGCCAGCAGCCTGAGGGGGTCCGGCACAGATACGCAGTATTTT.

This clonotype was seen many times. This rearrangement joins TRBV15 to TRBJ2-7; possibly TRBD2 for D (5 bases). The V end was cut by 5 bases, the J end by 3 bases, with 14 bases between. Looked up from germline, CDR1 is LNHNV and CDR2 is YYDKDF (reference sequence). The CDR3 extends over 14 amino acids. The CDR3 DNA sequence: TGTGCCACCAGCCGTAAGATGGGGAGCTACGAGCAGTACTTC. It specifies CATSRKMGSYEQYF. The variable domain in full, completed from reference TRBV15 and TRBJ2-7, reads DAMVIQNPRYQVTQFGKPVTLSCSQTLNHNVMYWYQQKSSQAPKLLFHYYDKDFNNEADTPDNFQSRRPNTSFCFLDIRSPGLGDTAMYLCATSRKMGSYEQYFGPGTRLTVT.

This clonotype was counted only a few times. The chain uses TRBV20-1 and TRBJ1-2; 11 nucleotides match TRBD1. The germline gives CDR1 DFQATT, CDR2 SNEGSKA (reference sequence). This CDR3 region has 15 residues. The V segment lost 6 bases and the J segment 0 bases; nucleotides outside the gene matches: 6. CDR3 in DNA: TGCAGTGCGGAGGACAGGGGGCTAACTAACTATGGCTACACCTTC. Protein: CSAEDRGLTNYGYTF.

This clonotype was recorded a few times. The genes are TRBV7-2 and TRBJ2-7, with D perhaps TRBD2 (6 bases). Germline CDR1 SGHTA, CDR2 FQGNSA. V lost 3 bases, J lost 2 bases, and 11 bases lay in between. The CDR3 loop spans 14 amino acids. The CDR3 region has the DNA TGTGCCAGCAGCTTCGGGGGAGACGCCTACGAGCAGTACTTC. It specifies CASSFGGDAYEQYF.

This clonotype was counted ten times or more. CDR3 amino acids: CASSLVAVETQYF. CDR3 nucleotide sequence: TGTGCCAGCAGCTTAGTAGCGGTGGAGACCCAGTACTTC. This chain uses TRBV7-2 with TRBJ2-5, with D perhaps matching TRBD2 (6 bases). The V end was cut by 1 base, the J end by 5 bases, with 8 bases between. The length of the CDR3 is 13 residues. CDR1 and CDR2 from the germline V gene are SGHTA and FQGNSA.

There are many counts of this clonotype. The CDR3 is CASSQYPSSYEQYF. For the CDR3, the DNA is TGCGCCAGCAGCCAATATCCGTCCTCCTACGAGCAGTACTTC. The V call is TRBV4-3, the J call TRBJ2-7; no clear D. The germline CDR1 and CDR2 sequences are LGHNA and YSLEER. The germline V and J ends were trimmed by 2 bases and 0 bases, with 8 bases remaining between them. The CDR3 has 14 amino acids.

This clonotype was observed many times. This chain links TRBV2 with TRBJ2-5; 8 nucleotides align to TRBD1. The CDR3 is 13 amino acids. J gave up 5 bases and V 10 bases, and 9 bases lay outside the gene matches. Germline lookup yields CDR1 SNHLY and CDR2 FYNNEI. The DNA of the CDR3 is TGTGCCATCCCGGACAGGGTGGGCGAGACCCAGTACTTC. Protein product: CAIPDRVGETQYF. Supplemented by reference TRBV2 and TRBJ2-5, the full variable domain reads EPEVTQTPSHQVTQMGQEVILRCVPISNHLYFYWYRQILGQKVEFLVSFYNNEISEKSEIFDDQFSVERPDGSNFTLKIRSTKLEDSAMYFCAIPDRVGETQYFGPGTRLLVL.

This clonotype was seen a handful of times. The rearrangement joins TRBV28 to TRBJ2-2; maybe TRBD1 (5 bases). The germline V gene encodes CDR1 MDHEN and CDR2 SYDVKM. The germline V and J ends were trimmed by 2 bases and 8 bases, with 12 bases remaining between them. The CDR3 loop spans 14 amino acids. This chain's CDR3 is CASSLGQWSGELFF. DNA of the CDR3: TGTGCCAGCAGTTTAGGACAATGGTCGGGGGAGCTGTTTTTT.

This clonotype was counted only a few times. The V and J genes are TRBV9 and TRBJ2-7; the D gene is possibly TRBD1 (6 bases). Trimming shortened V by 3 bases and J by 3 bases, and 16 bases separated the two germline ends. The CDR3 spans 15 residues. Germline V gives CDR1 SGDLS, CDR2 YYNGEE. CDR3 loop: CASSAQTGTYYEQYF. The CDR3 DNA reads TGTGCCAGCAGCGCGCAGACCGGGACATACTACGAGCAGTACTTC.

J is TRBJ2-3 and V is TRBV4-3; D perhaps matches TRBD2 (6 bases). Deletions cut 0 bases from V and 8 bases from J, with 12 bases between. Per the germline V gene, CDR1 is LGHNA and CDR2 is YSLEER. The CDR3 consists of 14 residues. The CDR3 is CASSQDSRGGTQYF. CDR3 sequence (DNA): TGCGCCAGCAGCCAAGACAGTAGGGGAGGTACGCAGTATTTT.

V usage is TRBV11-1 and J usage is TRBJ2-7; 10 nucleotides align to TRBD1. The ends lost 5 bases at V and 0 bases at J; junction bases unmatched: 16. Germline CDR1 SGHAT, CDR2 FQDESV (reference sequence). The CDR3 has 19 amino acids. As DNA, the CDR3 is TGTGCCAGCAGCGTAAAAACCGGGACAGGGGTAGTAACCTCCTACGAGCAGTACTTC. Its protein is CASSVKTGTGVVTSYEQYF.

The genes are TRBV9 and TRBJ2-7; perhaps D is TRBD1 or TRBD2 (5 bases each). Germline CDR1 reads SGDLS; CDR2 reads YYNGEE. CDR3 length equals 15 residues. Trimming cost V 3 bases and J 1 base, with 14 bases left between them. The CDR3 coding sequence is TGTGCCAGCAGCGGCCCGGGACGGACATCCTACGAGCAGTACTTC. Residues: CASSGPGRTSYEQYF.

This clonotype was observed a few times. This sequence joins TRBV4-3 and TRBJ2-7; no reliable D call. This CDR3 has 13 amino acids. Looked up from germline, CDR1 is LGHNA and CDR2 is YSLEER. The V end lost 1 base, the J end lost 4 bases, and 8 bases lay between the germline ends. The CDR3 region is CASSQVMDYEQYF. The CDR3 DNA is TGCGCCAGCAGCCAAGTAATGGATTACGAGCAGTACTTC.

The rearrangement joins TRBV7-8 to TRBJ2-1, with 14 bases identical to TRBD2. There are 19 residues in the CDR3. The V gene's germline CDR1 is SGHVS and CDR2 FQNEAQ. Trimming removed 4 bases from V and 5 bases from J; junction bases left unmatched: 13. This chain's CDR3 is CASSSGGRTSGGRHNEQFF. As DNA, the CDR3 is TGTGCCAGCAGCTCGGGGGGACGGACTAGCGGGGGGCGCCACAATGAGCAGTTCTTC.

The chain links TRBV14 to TRBJ2-7; D ambiguous. The CDR3 spans 14 residues. Trimming pared 2 bases from V and 0 bases from J, leaving 8 bases between. Germline-derived CDR1 and CDR2 are SGHDN and FVKESK. The CDR3 loop reads CASSQKGSSYEQYF. As DNA, the CDR3 is TGTGCCAGCAGCCAAAAAGGTTCCTCCTACGAGCAGTACTTC.

This clonotype came up a few times. This chain links TRBV4-3 with TRBJ2-7; 13 bases are shared with TRBD2. Germline CDR1 is LGHNA and CDR2 is YSLEER. The CDR3 runs 16 residues. J was trimmed by 3 bases and V by 1 base; bases with no gene match: 3. The CDR3 nucleotides are TGCGCCAGCAGCCAAGCAGGACTAGCGGGAGTCTACGAGCAGTACTTC. Translated: CASSQAGLAGVYEQYF.

The chain uses TRBV5-1 and TRBJ2-3, with TRBD2 matching over 13 bases. Trimming cost V 3 bases and J 4 bases; bases outside gene matches: 5. CDR1 is SGHRS and CDR2 is YFSETQ in the germline V gene. The CDR3 loop spans 16 amino acids. CDR3 sequence: CASSSGLAGDADTQYF. The CDR3 nucleotides read TGCGCCAGCAGCTCCGGACTAGCGGGAGATGCAGATACGCAGTATTTT.

The rearrangement links TRBV7-2 to TRBJ2-5, with a possible D match to TRBD1 (6 bases). The CDR3 loop spans 15 amino acids. V was pared by 5 bases and J by 5 bases, with 18 bases between. The germline CDR1 and CDR2 sequences are SGHTA and FQGNSA. CDR3 DNA sequence: TGTGCCAGCAGCCTCCAGACAGGCGGATGGGAGACCCAGTACTTC. Translating it yields CASSLQTGGWETQYF.

The CDR3 nucleotides are TGTGCCAGCAGCTTAGGGGGGGACAGCTTCACAGATACGCAGTATTTT. Its protein product is CASSLGGDSFTDTQYF. The chain combines TRBV7-3 with TRBJ2-3; D tentatively reads TRBD1 or TRBD2 (7 bases each). Trimming took off 2 bases at V and 2 bases at J, with 14 bases between the two ends. CDR1 is SGHTA and CDR2 is FQGTGA in the germline V gene. The CDR3 is 16 residues long.

This clonotype was seen only a few times. The chain couples TRBV12-3 or TRBV12-4 to TRBJ1-1; unclear D gene. This CDR3 region has 13 residues. Between the trimmed V and J ends, which lost 6 bases and 1 base, there was a span of 9 bases. The CDR3 DNA reads TGTGCCAGCAGCTCAGCCAAGAACACTGAAGCTTTCTTT. Protein product: CASSSAKNTEAFF.

V usage is TRBV10-3 and J usage is TRBJ2-5; the D gene is possibly TRBD2 (5 bases). Germline V gene lookup returns CDR1 ENHRY and CDR2 SYGVKD. This CDR3 is 11 amino acids long. V was pared by 10 bases and J by 4 bases, with 10 bases between. The CDR3 nucleotides are TGTGCCACTAGCAATACAGAGACCCAGTACTTC. This encodes CATSNTETQYF.

This clonotype has only a few counts. The chain is built from TRBV5-1 and TRBJ1-4; 7 nucleotides line up with TRBD1. There are 15 residues in the CDR3. After removal of 3 bases from V and 5 bases from J, the junction contained 7 bases not matched to a gene. CDR1 and CDR2 from the germline V gene are SGHRS and YFSETQ. The CDR3 DNA reads as TGCGCCAGCAGCTCCTGGACAGGCCGGAATGAAAAACTGTTTTTT. This sequence encodes CASSSWTGRNEKLFF.

The rearrangement joins TRBV7-2 to TRBJ2-7; a weak D match, TRBD2 (5 bases). Trimming shortened V by 2 bases and J by 7 bases, and 9 bases separated the two germline ends. CDR1 SGHTA and CDR2 FQGNSA come from the germline V gene. The CDR3 runs to 12 residues. The DNA of the CDR3 is TGTGCCAGCAGCTTACCCCGACTAGAGCAGTACTTC. Residues: CASSLPRLEQYF.

There are many counts of this clonotype. This rearrangement joins TRBV14 to TRBJ2-6; D gene unclear. CDR1 and CDR2 from the germline V gene are SGHDN and FVKESK. Trimming stripped 5 bases from V and 1 base from J, with 12 bases between. The CDR3 sequence is 16 residues long. The CDR3 region has the DNA TGTGCCAGCAGCGCCGGATTCTATTCTGGGGCCAACGTCCTGACTTTC. Translated, it gives CASSAGFYSGANVLTF.